A selection of T cell receptor beta chains follows, all from one sample in a study of Graves' ophthalmopathy and Graves' hyperthyroidism. TCRdb independently ran MiXCR on the multiplex PCR reads; one entry per CDR3 protein. The table lists about 620,000 distinct CDR3 sequences, 22% of them singletons. The sample comprised peripheral blood. Every receptor here comes from a woman aged 18-29 years with stable Graves' hyperthyroidism. Some clones in this sample may be carry-over from other donors' samples. The CDR3 runs from the conserved cysteine through the conserved F or W. Fields, in order: V gene, D gene, J gene, clone size, CDR3 DNA, CDR3 protein. The D gene is left open where the match is weak. Expanded clones are given a class, and other clones once, few, many or no size at all.

V gene: TRBV7-3; D gene: TRBD2; J gene: TRBJ2-2; clone size: -; CDR3 DNA: TGTGCCAGCACGGCTAGCGGGAGATCCGGGGAGCTGTTTTTT; CDR3 protein: CASTASGRSGELFF
V gene: TRBV2; D gene: TRBD1; J gene: TRBJ1-5; clone size: -; CDR3 DNA: TGTGCCAGCAGTGAAGACAGGGGGCTCGTCCAGCCCCAGCATTTT; CDR3 protein: CASSEDRGLVQPQHF
V gene: TRBV25-1; D gene: -; J gene: TRBJ2-2; clone size: many; CDR3 DNA: TGTGCCAGCAGTGACGGGCTCACAAGAAACACCGGGGAGCTGTTTTTT; CDR3 protein: CASSDGLTRNTGELFF
V gene: TRBV5-1; D gene: TRBD1; J gene: TRBJ1-5; clone size: -; CDR3 DNA: TGCGCCAGCAGCTTGCTAAGGGACAGGCGATTTAGAAGCAATCAGCCCCAGCATTTT; CDR3 protein: CASSLLRDRRFRSNQPQHF
V gene: TRBV2; D gene: TRBD2; J gene: TRBJ2-3; clone size: many; CDR3 DNA: TGTGCCAGCGGGGTCGGGACTAGGGACACGAATACGCAGTATTTT; CDR3 protein: CASGVGTRDTNTQYF
V gene: TRBV7-3; D gene: TRBD2; J gene: TRBJ2-5; clone size: few; CDR3 DNA: TGTGCCAGCAGCACCGGGGGGGCCCAAGAGACCCAGTACTTC; CDR3 protein: CASSTGGAQETQYF
V gene: TRBV5-1; D gene: TRBD1; J gene: TRBJ2-7; clone size: many; CDR3 DNA: TGCGCCAGCAGCTTGGAGACAGGGGGTAACTACGAGCAGTACTTC; CDR3 protein: CASSLETGGNYEQYF
V gene: TRBV28; D gene: TRBD1; J gene: TRBJ2-5; clone size: -; CDR3 DNA: TGTGCCAGCGGGCCTAGGACAGGCGGAGAGACCCAGTACTTC; CDR3 protein: CASGPRTGGETQYF
V gene: TRBV12-3/TRBV12-4; D gene: -; J gene: TRBJ1-5; clone size: once; CDR3 DNA: TGTGCCAGCAGTTCAACAGGGTATGGCAATCAGCCCCAGCATTTT; CDR3 protein: CASSSTGYGNQPQHF
V gene: TRBV11-2; D gene: -; J gene: TRBJ1-2; clone size: few; CDR3 DNA: TGTGCCAGCAGCTTACTCGCAATGAACTATGGCTACACCTTC; CDR3 protein: CASSLLAMNYGYTF
V gene: TRBV6-1; D gene: -; J gene: TRBJ2-1; clone size: once; CDR3 DNA: TGTGCCAGCAGTGAGGGCAGGAGAATTGAGCAGTTCTTC; CDR3 protein: CASSEGRRIEQFF
V gene: TRBV2; D gene: TRBD1; J gene: TRBJ2-7; clone size: many; CDR3 DNA: TGTGCCAGCTCGGAAGACAGGGCTGAATCCTACGAGCAGTACTTC; CDR3 protein: CASSEDRAESYEQYF
V gene: TRBV12-3/TRBV12-4; D gene: -; J gene: TRBJ1-2; clone size: -; CDR3 DNA: TGTGCCAGCAGTTCCTATAGACAGCTTAGTCCTAACTATGGCTACACCTTC; CDR3 protein: CASSSYRQLSPNYGYTF
V gene: TRBV27; D gene: TRBD1; J gene: TRBJ1-2; clone size: many; CDR3 DNA: TGTGCCAGCAGTAGAGGACAGGGGGTATATGGCTACACCTTC; CDR3 protein: CASSRGQGVYGYTF
V gene: TRBV28; D gene: TRBD1; J gene: TRBJ2-2; clone size: many; CDR3 DNA: TGTGCCAGCAGTTCCGCCGGGGACAGAGAGACCGGGGAGCTGTTTTTT; CDR3 protein: CASSSAGDRETGELFF
V gene: TRBV12-3/TRBV12-4; D gene: -; J gene: TRBJ1-5; clone size: many; CDR3 DNA: TGTGCCAGCAGTTTCGAGGGAGGACAGCCCCAGCATTTT; CDR3 protein: CASSFEGGQPQHF
V gene: TRBV28; D gene: TRBD1; J gene: TRBJ1-2; clone size: once; CDR3 DNA: TGTGCGTCAGGACAGGAGGGGTTCTATGGCTACACCTTC; CDR3 protein: CASGQEGFYGYTF
V gene: TRBV6-2/TRBV6-3; D gene: TRBD2; J gene: TRBJ2-7; clone size: many; CDR3 DNA: TGTGCCAGCAGCCCCATATCTAGCGGGGGGGCCAACGAGCAGTACTTC; CDR3 protein: CASSPISSGGANEQYF
V gene: TRBV6-1; D gene: TRBD1; J gene: TRBJ2-5; clone size: -; CDR3 DNA: TGTGCCAGCAGTGATGCAGGGGGCGCTGAGACCCAGTACTTC; CDR3 protein: CASSDAGGAETQYF
V gene: TRBV4-1; D gene: -; J gene: TRBJ1-6; clone size: once; CDR3 DNA: TGCGCCAGCAGCCAAGATATTACGGAACCCCTCCACTTT; CDR3 protein: CASSQDITEPLHF
V gene: TRBV4-2; D gene: -; J gene: TRBJ1-2; clone size: -; CDR3 DNA: TGTGCCAGCAGCCAAGAGCGCGCTAACTATGGCTACACCTTC; CDR3 protein: CASSQERANYGYTF
V gene: TRBV9; D gene: TRBD1; J gene: TRBJ2-5; clone size: many; CDR3 DNA: TGTGCCAGCAGTCAAGCAGGGGGCAGGGGGGAGACCCAGTACTTC; CDR3 protein: CASSQAGGRGETQYF
V gene: TRBV20-1; D gene: -; J gene: TRBJ1-6; clone size: many; CDR3 DNA: TGCAGTGCTAGGCAGGATTATAATTCACCCCTCCACTTT; CDR3 protein: CSARQDYNSPLHF